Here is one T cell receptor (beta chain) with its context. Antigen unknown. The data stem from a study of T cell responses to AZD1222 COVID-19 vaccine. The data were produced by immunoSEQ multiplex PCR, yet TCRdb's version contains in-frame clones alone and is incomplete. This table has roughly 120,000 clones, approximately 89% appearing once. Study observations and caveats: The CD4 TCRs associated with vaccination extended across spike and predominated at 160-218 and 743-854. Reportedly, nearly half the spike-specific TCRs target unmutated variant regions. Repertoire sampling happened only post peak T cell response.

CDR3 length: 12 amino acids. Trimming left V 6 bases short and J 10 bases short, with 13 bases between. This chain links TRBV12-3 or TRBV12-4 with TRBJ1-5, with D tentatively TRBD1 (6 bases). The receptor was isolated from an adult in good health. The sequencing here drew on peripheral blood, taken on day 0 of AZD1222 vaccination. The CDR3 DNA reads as TGTGCCAGCAGCTGGACACAGGGCCCCCAGCATTTT. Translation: CASSWTQGPQHF.